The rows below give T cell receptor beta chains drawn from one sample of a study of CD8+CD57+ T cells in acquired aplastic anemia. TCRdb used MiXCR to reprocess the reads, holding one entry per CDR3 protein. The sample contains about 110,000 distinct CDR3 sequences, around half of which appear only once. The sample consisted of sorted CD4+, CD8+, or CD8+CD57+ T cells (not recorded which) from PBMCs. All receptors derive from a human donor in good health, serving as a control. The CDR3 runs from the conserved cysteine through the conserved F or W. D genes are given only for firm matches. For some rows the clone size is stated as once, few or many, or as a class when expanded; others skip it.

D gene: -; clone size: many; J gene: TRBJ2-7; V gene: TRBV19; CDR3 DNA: TGTGCCAGCAAGACCGGAGCGGTGGAGATCGAGCAGTACTTC; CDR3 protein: CASKTGAVEIEQYF
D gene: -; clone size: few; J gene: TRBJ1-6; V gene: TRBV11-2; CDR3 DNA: TGTGCCAGCAGCTTATCGGTAAATTCACCCCTCCACTTT; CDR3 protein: CASSLSVNSPLHF
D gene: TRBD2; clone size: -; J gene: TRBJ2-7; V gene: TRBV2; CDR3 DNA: TGTGCCAGGGAGACTAGCGGGGGGTACGAGCAGTACTTC; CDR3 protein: CARETSGGYEQYF
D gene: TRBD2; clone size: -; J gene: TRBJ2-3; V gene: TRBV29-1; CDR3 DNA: TGCAGCGTTGGGCCTAGCGGGATTACAGATACGCAGTATTTT; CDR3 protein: CSVGPSGITDTQYF
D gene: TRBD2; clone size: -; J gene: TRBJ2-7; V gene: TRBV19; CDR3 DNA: TGTGCCAGTACCCCGAAGGGTGGACTAGCGTGGAACTACGAGCAGTACTTC; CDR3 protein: CASTPKGGLAWNYEQYF
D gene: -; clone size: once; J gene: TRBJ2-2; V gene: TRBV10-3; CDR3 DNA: TGTGCCAGCAATGGGGGGACCGGGGAGCTGTTTTTT; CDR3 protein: CASNGGTGELFF
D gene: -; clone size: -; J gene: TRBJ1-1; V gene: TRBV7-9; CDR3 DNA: TGTGCCAGCAGCTTACTGAACACTGAAGCTTTCTTT; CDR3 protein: CASSLLNTEAFF
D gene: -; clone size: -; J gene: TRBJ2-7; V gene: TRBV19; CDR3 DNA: TGTGCCAGTAGTACCAGGGGGGCGCGTGAGCAGTACTTC; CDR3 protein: CASSTRGAREQYF
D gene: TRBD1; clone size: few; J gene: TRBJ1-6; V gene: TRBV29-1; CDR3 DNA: TGCAGCGTTCGGGACAGTAATTCACCCCTCCACTTT; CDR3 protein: CSVRDSNSPLHF
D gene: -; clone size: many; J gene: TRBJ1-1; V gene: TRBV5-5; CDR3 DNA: TGTGCCAGCACCCTACCATGGGGGCTGGAGGGAGCTTTCTTT; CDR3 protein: CASTLPWGLEGAFF
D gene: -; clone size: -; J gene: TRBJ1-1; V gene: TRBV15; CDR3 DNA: TGTGCCACCAGCAGAGAGGGGAACACTGAAGCTTTCTTT; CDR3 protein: CATSREGNTEAFF
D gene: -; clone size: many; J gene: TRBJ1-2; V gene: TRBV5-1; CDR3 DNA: TGCGCCAGCAGCTCCCCCTCCTATGGCTACACCTTC; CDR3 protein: CASSSPSYGYTF
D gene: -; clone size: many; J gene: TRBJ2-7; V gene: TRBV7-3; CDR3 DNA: TGTGCCAGCAGCTTAGGGGGTGGCGAGCAGTACTTC; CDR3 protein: CASSLGGGEQYF
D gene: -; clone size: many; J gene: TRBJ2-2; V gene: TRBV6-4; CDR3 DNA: TGTGCCAGCAGTGACGAGGACACCGGGGAGCTGTTTTTT; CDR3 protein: CASSDEDTGELFF
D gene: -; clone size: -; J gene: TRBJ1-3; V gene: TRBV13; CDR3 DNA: TGTGCCAGCAGCGCCTCTCGAGAGGGAAGAGACACCATATATTTT; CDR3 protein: CASSASREGRDTIYF
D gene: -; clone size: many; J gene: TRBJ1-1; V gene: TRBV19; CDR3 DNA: TGTGCCAGTAGTGTACAGGGGAACACTGAAGCTTTCTTT; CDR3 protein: CASSVQGNTEAFF
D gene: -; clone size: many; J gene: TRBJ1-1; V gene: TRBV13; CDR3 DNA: TGTGCCAGCAGCTTCTGGGAAAGGGACTCCGCTTTCTTT; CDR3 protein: CASSFWERDSAFF
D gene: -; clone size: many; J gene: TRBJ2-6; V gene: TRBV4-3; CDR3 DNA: TGCGCCAGCAGCCTTTACTACTCTGGGGCCAACGTCCTGACTTTC; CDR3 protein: CASSLYYSGANVLTF
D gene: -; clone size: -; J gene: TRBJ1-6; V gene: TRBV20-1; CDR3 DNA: TGCAGTGCTAGAGCCCTGGGGACTAATTCACCCCTCCACTTT; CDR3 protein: CSARALGTNSPLHF
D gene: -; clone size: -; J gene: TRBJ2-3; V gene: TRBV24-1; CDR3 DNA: TGTGCCACCAGCTTCCCTGGCGGTGCAGATACGCAGTATTTT; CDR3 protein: CATSFPGGADTQYF